This TCR beta chain was retrieved from a study of shared clonotypes between healthy human individuals. Overall study: Per donor, CD8 memory used one plate, CD8 naive used two, CD4 memory used three and CD4 naive used three.

Replicate PCRs run on sorted subsets employed around 200 ng DNA, around 31,000 T cell genomes. In the original workflow: With immunoSEQ giving junction-only sequences and no quality scores, filtering differed. Sequenced by immunoSEQ multiplex PCR; TCRdb stores in-frame clones only, minus some. V and J calls and clone size are given by that table; D and trimming were obtained from the DNA. This sample yields 800,000 to 950,000 clones, of which just over 95% are seen a single time; 0.2% to 0.25% belongs to the top ten. The CDR3 covers 15 residues. V was clipped by 2 bases and J by 0 bases; unmatched bases: 4. Germline V lookup: CDR1 MNHEY, CDR2 SMNVEV (reference sequence). Whole-study results and caveats: It was the few donors that limited the genetic and exposure-history diversity represented.

CD45RO-negative, CCR7-positively selected cells formed the naive CD8 fraction, excluding terminally differentiated effector memory CD45RA+ cells. As to this clone: Its target is unknown.

The chain employs TRBV27 and TRBJ2-7; 7 bases line up with TRBD2. The clonotype was recovered from a young man in good health. Source material: naive CD8+ T cells sorted from blood. The CDR3 DNA reads TGTGCCAGCAGTTTAGCTAGCGGATACTCCTACGAGCAGTACTTC. As protein: CASSLASGYSYEQYF.